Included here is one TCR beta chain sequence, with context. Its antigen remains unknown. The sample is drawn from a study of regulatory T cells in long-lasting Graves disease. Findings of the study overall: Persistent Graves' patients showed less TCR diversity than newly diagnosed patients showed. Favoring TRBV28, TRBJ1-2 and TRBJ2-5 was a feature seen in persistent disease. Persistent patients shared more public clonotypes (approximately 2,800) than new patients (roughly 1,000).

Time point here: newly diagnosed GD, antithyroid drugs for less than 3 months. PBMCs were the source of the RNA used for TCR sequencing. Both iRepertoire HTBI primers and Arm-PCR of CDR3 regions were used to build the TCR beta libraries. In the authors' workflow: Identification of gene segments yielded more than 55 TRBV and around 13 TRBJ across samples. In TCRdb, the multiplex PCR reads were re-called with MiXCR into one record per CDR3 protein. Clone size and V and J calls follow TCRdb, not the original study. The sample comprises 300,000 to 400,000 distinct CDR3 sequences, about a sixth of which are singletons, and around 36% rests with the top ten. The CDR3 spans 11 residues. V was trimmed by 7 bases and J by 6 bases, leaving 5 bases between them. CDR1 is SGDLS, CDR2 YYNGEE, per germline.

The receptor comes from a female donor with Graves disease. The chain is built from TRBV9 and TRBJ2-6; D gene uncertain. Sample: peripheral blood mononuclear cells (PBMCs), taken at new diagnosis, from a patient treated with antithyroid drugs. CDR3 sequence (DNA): TGTGCCAGCCGCACGGCCAACGTCCTGACTTTC. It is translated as CASRTANVLTF. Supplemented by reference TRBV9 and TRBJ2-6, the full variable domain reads DSGVTQTPKHLITATGQRVTLRCSPRSGDLSVYWYQQSLDQGLQFLIQYYNGEERAKGNILERFSAQQFPDLHSELNLSSLELGDSALYFCASRTANVLTFGAGSRLTVL.